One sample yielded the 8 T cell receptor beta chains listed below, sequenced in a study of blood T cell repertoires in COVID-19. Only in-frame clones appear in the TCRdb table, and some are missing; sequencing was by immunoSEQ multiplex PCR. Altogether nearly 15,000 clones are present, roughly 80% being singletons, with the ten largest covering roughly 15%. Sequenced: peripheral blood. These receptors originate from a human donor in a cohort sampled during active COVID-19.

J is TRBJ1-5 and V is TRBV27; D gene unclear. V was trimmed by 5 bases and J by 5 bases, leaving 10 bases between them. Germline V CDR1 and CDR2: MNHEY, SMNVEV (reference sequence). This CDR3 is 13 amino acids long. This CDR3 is CASSPSRDQPQHF. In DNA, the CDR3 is TGTGCCAGCAGTCCGAGTCGGGATCAGCCCCAGCATTTT.

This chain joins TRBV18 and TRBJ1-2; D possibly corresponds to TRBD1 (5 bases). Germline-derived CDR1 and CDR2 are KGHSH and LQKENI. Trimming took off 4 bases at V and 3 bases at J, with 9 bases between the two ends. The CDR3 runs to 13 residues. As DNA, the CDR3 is TGTGCCAGCTCACGACAGAAAGACTATGGCTACACCTTC. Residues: CASSRQKDYGYTF. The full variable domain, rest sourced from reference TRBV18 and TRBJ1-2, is NAGVMQNPRHLVRRRGQEARLRCSPMKGHSHVYWYRQLPEEGLKFMVYLQKENIIDESGMPKERFSAEFPKEGPSILRIQQVVRGDSAAYFCASSRQKDYGYTFGSGTRLTVV.

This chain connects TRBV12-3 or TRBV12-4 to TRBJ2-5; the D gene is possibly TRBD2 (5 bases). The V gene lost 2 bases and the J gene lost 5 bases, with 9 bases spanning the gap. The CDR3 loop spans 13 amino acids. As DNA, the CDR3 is TGTGCCAGCAGTTTACGGGATCGGGAGACCCAGTACTTC. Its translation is CASSLRDRETQYF.

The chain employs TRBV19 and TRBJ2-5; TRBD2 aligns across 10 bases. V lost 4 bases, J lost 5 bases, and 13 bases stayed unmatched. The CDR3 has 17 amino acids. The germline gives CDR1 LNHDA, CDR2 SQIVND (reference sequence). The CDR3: CASSKGAIAGGKETQYF. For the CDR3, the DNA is TGTGCCAGTAGTAAAGGGGCGATAGCGGGGGGTAAGGAGACCCAGTACTTC.

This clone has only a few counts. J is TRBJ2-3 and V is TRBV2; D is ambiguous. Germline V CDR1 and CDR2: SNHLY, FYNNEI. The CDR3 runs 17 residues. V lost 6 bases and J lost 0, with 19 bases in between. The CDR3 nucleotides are TGTGCCAGCAGCCCTAGTCCCAGTTCCCTTAGCACAGATACGCAGTATTTT. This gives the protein CASSPSPSSLSTDTQYF.

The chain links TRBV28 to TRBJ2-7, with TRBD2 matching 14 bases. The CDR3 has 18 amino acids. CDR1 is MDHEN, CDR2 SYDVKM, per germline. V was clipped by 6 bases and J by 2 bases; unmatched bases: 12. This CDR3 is CASRETLQGLAGAYEQYF. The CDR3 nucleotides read TGTGCCAGCAGGGAAACCCTCCAGGGACTAGCGGGAGCCTACGAGCAGTACTTC.

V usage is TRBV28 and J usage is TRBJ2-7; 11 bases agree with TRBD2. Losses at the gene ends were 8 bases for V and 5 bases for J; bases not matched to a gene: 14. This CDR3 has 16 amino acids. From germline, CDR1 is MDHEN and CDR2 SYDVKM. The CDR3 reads CASWTLSGGAHNEQYF. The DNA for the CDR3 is TGTGCCAGCTGGACTCTTAGCGGGGGGGCTCACAACGAGCAGTACTTC.

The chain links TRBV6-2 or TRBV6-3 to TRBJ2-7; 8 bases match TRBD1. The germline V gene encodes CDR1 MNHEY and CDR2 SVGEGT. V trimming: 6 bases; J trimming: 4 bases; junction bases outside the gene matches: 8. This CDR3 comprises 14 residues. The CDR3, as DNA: TGTGCCAGCAGCCCATTGACAGGGGTTTACGAGCAGTACTTC. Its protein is CASSPLTGVYEQYF.